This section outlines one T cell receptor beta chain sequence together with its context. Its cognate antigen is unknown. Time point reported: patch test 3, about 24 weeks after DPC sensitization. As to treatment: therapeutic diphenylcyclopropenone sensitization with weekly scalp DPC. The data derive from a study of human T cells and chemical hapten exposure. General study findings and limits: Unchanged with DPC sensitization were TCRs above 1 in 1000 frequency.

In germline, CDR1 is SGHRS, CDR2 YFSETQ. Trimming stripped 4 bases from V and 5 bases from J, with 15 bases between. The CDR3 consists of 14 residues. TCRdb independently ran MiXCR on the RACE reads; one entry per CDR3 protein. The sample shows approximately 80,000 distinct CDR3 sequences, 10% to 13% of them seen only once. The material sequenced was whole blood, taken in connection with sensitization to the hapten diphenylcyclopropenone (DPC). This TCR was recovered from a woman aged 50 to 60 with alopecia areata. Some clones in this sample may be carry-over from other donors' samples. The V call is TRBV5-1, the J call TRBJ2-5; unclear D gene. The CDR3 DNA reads TGCGCCAGCAGCCCCCCCGCGCAGGAGGAGACCCAGTACTTC. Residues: CASSPPAQEETQYF.